This T cell receptor (beta chain) is drawn from a study of T cell repertoires in cytomegalovirus infection. Study-level findings and limits: CMV-specific HLA-C-restricted TCR beta clonotypes dominated the ex vivo response. The cumulative frequency of public TCR beta families distinguished individuals who carried CMV together with the relevant HLA.

TCRdb passed the reads through MiXCR, listing each CDR3 protein once. This repertoire shows around 750,000 distinct CDR3 sequences, approximately 30% found once; its top ten account for roughly 12%. There are a few counts of this clonotype. Its antigen remains unidentified. The CDR3 is made up of 12 amino acids. CDR1 and CDR2 from the germline V gene are ENHRY and SYGVKD. V dropped 6 bases and J dropped 8 bases, with 13 bases sitting between them. This sample comprised cultured CD8+ T cells from PBMCs, obtained from culture after CMV antigen stimulation. The rearrangement links TRBV10-3 to TRBJ1-2; no clear D gene. This TCR came from a human donor in good health (CMV status not recorded). Some clones in this sample may be carry-over from other donors' samples. CDR3 in DNA: TGTGCCATCAGAGAGGACGTCTGGGGCTACACCTTC. Translation: CAIREDVWGYTF.